A selection of T cell receptor beta chains follows, all from one sample in a study of shared T cell receptors in the human thymus. TCRdb's table, derived via immunoSEQ multiplex PCR, lists solely in-frame clones and lacks some. The sample lists about 660,000 clones; around 87% were seen once. This same sample was also part of a study on human thymus T cells.

What was sequenced was thymocytes. These receptors all come from a boy in the first two years of life with a congenital heart defect. The CDR3 runs from the conserved cysteine through the conserved F or W. Fields, in order: V gene, D gene, clone size, J gene, CDR3 DNA, CDR3 protein. A D gene is named only where the DNA matches it firmly. Size is stated for part of the rows, as once, few or many counts, or as a class when the clone is expanded.

V: TRBV4-3; D: TRBD1; size: NA; J: TRBJ1-1; DNA: TGCGCCAGCAGCCAGGGACAGGGAAACAACACTGAAGCTTTCTTT; CDR3: CASSQGQGNNTEAFF
V: TRBV7-2; D: TRBD1; size: NA; J: TRBJ1-4; DNA: TGTGCCAGCAGCTTAGGAACAGGGGGGAGGAATGAAAAACTGTTTTTT; CDR3: CASSLGTGGRNEKLFF
V: TRBV2; D: NA; size: NA; J: TRBJ2-1; DNA: TGTGCCAGCAGTGAAGCGTCCGGGTACAATGAGCAGTTCTTC; CDR3: CASSEASGYNEQFF
V: TRBV4-1; D: NA; size: NA; J: TRBJ2-7; DNA: TGCGCCAGCAGCCAAGCCCAGGGGAAGTACTACGAGCAGTACTTC; CDR3: CASSQAQGKYYEQYF
V: TRBV11-2; D: NA; size: NA; J: TRBJ2-7; DNA: TGTGCCAGCGGGGAGCCGTGGAGAGGACCATACGAGCAGTACTTC; CDR3: CASGEPWRGPYEQYF
V: TRBV14; D: NA; size: NA; J: TRBJ2-4; DNA: TGTGCCAGCAGCCCCGCCGGGGAGCCCTCGTGGCCCAAAAACATTCAGTACTTC; CDR3: CASSPAGEPSWPKNIQYF
V: TRBV5-5; D: NA; size: NA; J: TRBJ2-7; DNA: TGTGCCAGCAGCTTTAGGCCAGGGCAGGGCGTCTCCTACGAGCAGTACTTC; CDR3: CASSFRPGQGVSYEQYF
V: TRBV28; D: TRBD2; size: NA; J: TRBJ2-3; DNA: TGTGCCAGCAGTCTTAGCGGGAAGGCAGCAGATACGCAGTATTTT; CDR3: CASSLSGKAADTQYF
V: TRBV27; D: TRBD1; size: NA; J: TRBJ1-4; DNA: TGTGCCAGCAGTCCCCATCCGACAGGGGAGTATGAAAAACTGTTTTTT; CDR3: CASSPHPTGEYEKLFF
V: TRBV19; D: NA; size: NA; J: TRBJ2-4; DNA: TGTGCCAGTAGCGACCCAGGGCCCCAAAAAAACATTCAGTACTTC; CDR3: CASSDPGPQKNIQYF
V: TRBV5-1; D: NA; size: once; J: TRBJ1-2; DNA: TGCGCCAGCAGCTCGTCCGGACAGCATGAATATGCCAACTATGGCTACACCTTC; CDR3: CASSSSGQHEYANYGYTF
V: TRBV4-3; D: NA; size: NA; J: TRBJ2-2; DNA: TGCGCCAGCAGCCGAGGAGTTTGGAGGACCGGGGAGCTGTTTTTT; CDR3: CASSRGVWRTGELFF
V: TRBV6-1; D: NA; size: few; J: TRBJ1-2; DNA: TGTGCCAGCAGTGAACTAAGAAATGGCTACACCTTC; CDR3: CASSELRNGYTF
V: TRBV5-3; D: NA; size: NA; J: TRBJ2-7; DNA: TGTGCCAGAAGCGGAATACCAAGCGTCTCCTACGAGCAGTACTTC; CDR3: CARSGIPSVSYEQYF
V: TRBV4-3; D: NA; size: NA; J: TRBJ1-4; DNA: TGCGCCAGCAGCCAATGGGTGGACAGACTCCCCGGGGCTAATGAAAAACTGTTTTTT; CDR3: CASSQWVDRLPGANEKLFF
V: TRBV7-9; D: TRBD1; size: NA; J: TRBJ1-2; DNA: TGTGCCAGCAGCTCAGCACCCGGGACAGCAAACTATGGCTACACCTTC; CDR3: CASSSAPGTANYGYTF
V: TRBV5-1; D: NA; size: NA; J: TRBJ2-3; DNA: TGCGCCAGCGCCCGCCTATCCGGGGGGCCCACAGATACGCAGTATTTT; CDR3: CASARLSGGPTDTQYF
V: TRBV7-9; D: TRBD1; size: once; J: TRBJ1-2; DNA: TGTGCCAGCAGCTTTCCCTCTGGGACAGATCCTTACTATGGCTACACCTTC; CDR3: CASSFPSGTDPYYGYTF
V: TRBV14; D: NA; size: NA; J: TRBJ1-2; DNA: TGTGCCAGCAGCCAAGGGGTCAAGGGGCCTTGGGATGGCTACACCTTC; CDR3: CASSQGVKGPWDGYTF
V: TRBV4-3; D: TRBD2; size: NA; J: TRBJ2-7; DNA: TGCGCCAGCAGCCAAGATCTGACTAGCGGGAGCTCCAGGGCGCTCTCCTACGAGCAGTACTTC; CDR3: CASSQDLTSGSSRALSYEQYF
V: TRBV27; D: NA; size: NA; J: TRBJ2-1; DNA: TGTGCCAGCAGAGGCGGTCTGAGCTCCTACAATGAGCAGTTCTTC; CDR3: CASRGGLSSYNEQFF
V: TRBV6-5; D: TRBD1; size: NA; J: TRBJ2-3; DNA: TGTGCCAGCAGTTCGACGACAGGGATAGGCACAGATACGCAGTATTTT; CDR3: CASSSTTGIGTDTQYF
V: TRBV9; D: NA; size: NA; J: TRBJ1-4; DNA: TGTGCCAGCAGCGCGAGGATCTCCGGGGAAAAACTGTTTTTT; CDR3: CASSARISGEKLFF
V: TRBV5-1; D: TRBD2; size: NA; J: TRBJ2-3; DNA: TGCGCCAGCCGGGTTGAGGGACTAAGCACAGATACGCAGTATTTT; CDR3: CASRVEGLSTDTQYF
V: TRBV28; D: TRBD2; size: NA; J: TRBJ2-3; DNA: TGTGCCAGCACTTCCTCTAGCGGGAGTACGGATACGCAGTATTTT; CDR3: CASTSSSGSTDTQYF
V: TRBV28; D: TRBD1; size: NA; J: TRBJ1-5; DNA: TGTGCCAGCAGTTTTCATCCTGGACAGGGGGTTCAGCCCCAGCATTTT; CDR3: CASSFHPGQGVQPQHF
V: TRBV19; D: NA; size: NA; J: TRBJ2-7; DNA: TGTGCCAGTAGTAGGTCTAAGGGGCCCTCCTACGAGCAGTACTTC; CDR3: CASSRSKGPSYEQYF
V: TRBV7-6; D: TRBD2; size: NA; J: TRBJ2-1; DNA: TGTGCCAGCAGCTTAGCGAAGCGGGGCTCCTACAATGAGCAGTTCTTC; CDR3: CASSLAKRGSYNEQFF
V: TRBV14; D: TRBD2; size: NA; J: TRBJ2-3; DNA: TGTGCCAGCAGCCAAGATCGGCTAGCGGGAGGACCAGATACGCAGTATTTT; CDR3: CASSQDRLAGGPDTQYF
V: TRBV27; D: TRBD2; size: NA; J: TRBJ2-5; DNA: TGTGCCAGCAGCCACCTACCTCAACGGGGGGGTTGGGCAGAGACCCAGTACTTC; CDR3: CASSHLPQRGGWAETQYF
V: TRBV28; D: NA; size: NA; J: TRBJ1-1; DNA: TGTGCCAGCAGTCTCACCCGCCGAGTGATGCCCAACACTGAAGCTTTCTTT; CDR3: CASSLTRRVMPNTEAFF
V: TRBV5-1; D: NA; size: NA; J: TRBJ1-2; DNA: TGCGCCAGCAGCTTGGAAGCAGGGGTTAACTATGGCTACACCTTC; CDR3: CASSLEAGVNYGYTF
V: TRBV4-3; D: TRBD1; size: NA; J: TRBJ1-1; DNA: TGCGCCAGCAGCCAAGATTATACGACAGGGGGGAACACTGAAGCTTTCTTT; CDR3: CASSQDYTTGGNTEAFF
V: TRBV6-1; D: NA; size: NA; J: TRBJ1-6; DNA: TGTGCCAGCAGGTTTCGACAGGTTAATTCACCCCTCCACTTT; CDR3: CASRFRQVNSPLHF
V: TRBV2; D: NA; size: NA; J: TRBJ1-4; DNA: TGTGCCAGTTGGGCCGGGGGAGTGAATGAAAAACTGTTTTTT; CDR3: CASWAGGVNEKLFF
V: TRBV28; D: TRBD1; size: once; J: TRBJ1-5; DNA: TGTGCCAGCAGTTTATACGCGCCGTCGACAGGGAGGCGCAATCAGCCCCAGCATTTT; CDR3: CASSLYAPSTGRRNQPQHF